This T cell receptor beta chain was found in a study of blood T cell repertoires in COVID-19. TCRdb keeps only in-frame clones here, not all; method: immunoSEQ multiplex PCR. The table records hundreds of thousands of clones, approximately 82% of them present only once. From germline, CDR1 is LNHDA and CDR2 SQIVND (reference sequence). Trimming left V 6 bases short and J 4 bases short, with 18 bases between. The CDR3 has 15 amino acids. This rearrangement joins TRBV19 to TRBJ1-1; D gene unclear. The sequencing input was peripheral blood. This clonotype was sampled from a woman aged 80 or over with acute or convalescent COVID-19. Written as DNA, the CDR3 is TGTGCCAGTAGAATTTTTAGCAGTAAAGCCACTGAAGCTTTCTTT. Translation: CASRIFSSKATEAFF.